A single sample is the source of the 29 T cell receptor beta chains below, sequenced in a study of technical replicates of blood from a handful of donors. Profiled with immunoSEQ multiplex PCR; TCRdb holds only in-frame clones, not every one. Found here are about 80,000 clones, roughly 97% of them singletons; the top ten hold less than 0.35%. Sequenced: T cells isolated from PBMCs. These TCRs come from a human donor in good health.

The V call is TRBV19, the J call TRBJ2-7; D may be TRBD1 (6 bases). V lost 0 bases and J lost 6, with 6 bases in between. From germline, CDR1 is LNHDA and CDR2 SQIVND (reference sequence). This CDR3 spans 12 amino acids. In nucleotides, the CDR3 is TGTGCCAGTAGTATAGACAGGGGCGAGCAGTACTTC. Its translation is CASSIDRGEQYF.

The chain carries TRBV5-4 and TRBJ2-7; 7 positions agree with TRBD2. The J segment lost 5 bases and the V segment lost 2 bases, leaving 7 bases of the junction unmatched. The CDR3 covers 14 residues. In germline, CDR1 is SGHNT, CDR2 YYREEE (reference sequence). The CDR3 here is CASSFYIRGDEQYF. The CDR3 nucleotides read TGTGCCAGCAGCTTTTATATCCGGGGGGACGAGCAGTACTTC. Using reference TRBV5-4 and TRBJ2-7 for the parts outside the CDR3, the full variable domain is ETGVTQSPTHLIKTRGQQVTLRCSSQSGHNTVSWYQQALGQGPQFIFQYYREEENGRGNFPPRFSGLQFPNYSSELNVNALELDDSALYLCASSFYIRGDEQYFGPGTRLTVT.

V is TRBV28 and J is TRBJ2-5; 7 bases are a match to TRBD2. The CDR3 sequence is 14 residues long. Germline V gene data show CDR1 as MDHEN and CDR2 as SYDVKM. Trimming cost V 6 bases and J 4 bases; bases outside gene matches: 8. Written as DNA, the CDR3 is TGTGCCAGCAGCAATAATGGGGGGGGAGAGACCCAGTACTTC. It specifies CASSNNGGGETQYF.

V gene TRBV5-1 combines with J gene TRBJ2-3, with TRBD2 identical over 7 bases. The CDR3 covers 14 residues. CDR1 and CDR2 from the germline V gene are SGHRS and YFSETQ. With V trimmed by 4 bases and J by 6 bases, 8 bases remained unmatched. In DNA form, the CDR3 reads TGCGCCAGCAGCAACCAAAAACTAGCGGATACGCAGTATTTT. Its protein is CASSNQKLADTQYF.

The gene calls are TRBV11-2 and TRBJ2-7; 9 bases match TRBD2. The germline gives CDR1 SGHAT, CDR2 FQNNGV. The length of the CDR3 is 14 residues. J gave up 4 bases and V 2 bases, and 3 bases lay outside the gene matches. The CDR3 bases are TGTGCCAGCAGCTTAACGCTAGCGGGATACGAGCAGTACTTC. It yields the protein CASSLTLAGYEQYF.

The chain joins TRBV28 to TRBJ2-7; the D gene is possibly TRBD1 (5 bases). V lost 6 bases, J lost 5 bases, and 14 bases lay in between. The CDR3 has 13 residues. CDR1 and CDR2 from the germline V gene are MDHEN and SYDVKM. CDR3 in amino acids: CASSSAGRNEQYF. The DNA for the CDR3 is TGTGCCAGCAGCTCGGCAGGGCGCAACGAGCAGTACTTC.

The V gene is TRBV6-1, the J gene TRBJ2-6; D may be TRBD1 (6 bases). V lost 2 bases and J lost 5, with 13 bases in between. CDR1 MNHNS and CDR2 SASEGT come from the germline V gene. The CDR3 sequence is 16 residues long. CDR3 region: CASSEYNRERANVLTF. CDR3 DNA: TGTGCCAGCAGTGAATACAACAGGGAACGGGCCAACGTCCTGACTTTC.

The chain is built from TRBV5-1 and TRBJ2-5, with a possible D match to TRBD2 (6 bases). The germline CDR1 and CDR2 sequences are SGHRS and YFSETQ. V lost 1 base to trimming and J lost 4 bases, with 8 bases between them. The CDR3 has 13 residues. The CDR3 region has the DNA TGCGCCAGCAGCTTGATCGGGGGAGAGACCCAGTACTTC. Protein sequence: CASSLIGGETQYF.

The chain uses TRBV18 and TRBJ1-2; no firm D call. Trimming took off 2 bases at V and 5 bases at J, with 15 bases between the two ends. Per germline, CDR1 KGHSH and CDR2 LQKENI. There are 15 residues in the CDR3. CDR3 DNA sequence: TGTGCCAGCTCACCAGTTTTGACACCCTCGTATGGCTACACCTTC. Translating gives CASSPVLTPSYGYTF. Variable domain in full (rest from reference TRBV18 and TRBJ1-2): NAGVMQNPRHLVRRRGQEARLRCSPMKGHSHVYWYRQLPEEGLKFMVYLQKENIIDESGMPKERFSAEFPKEGPSILRIQQVVRGDSAAYFCASSPVLTPSYGYTFGSGTRLTVV.

V usage is TRBV11-1 and J usage is TRBJ1-1; 10 positions match TRBD1. The J segment lost 6 bases and the V segment lost 5 bases, leaving 12 bases of the junction unmatched. The CDR3 covers 16 residues. Germline V gene lookup returns CDR1 SGHAT and CDR2 FQDESV (reference sequence). CDR3 loop: CASSPTGDRGVSEAFF. CDR3 bases: TGTGCCAGCAGCCCCACGGGGGACAGGGGAGTGTCTGAAGCTTTCTTT.

This chain links TRBV29-1 with TRBJ1-1; TRBD1 matches at 7 bases. CDR1 SQVTM and CDR2 ANQGSEA come from the germline V gene. The ends lost 6 bases at V and 0 bases at J; junction bases unmatched: 4. The CDR3 extends over 13 amino acids. The CDR3 spells CSVPDRLNTEAFF. CDR3 in DNA: TGCAGCGTCCCGGACAGGCTGAACACTGAAGCTTTCTTT.

This clone was detected a few times. V is TRBV29-1 and J is TRBJ1-1, with TRBD1 identical over 7 bases. Per germline, CDR1 SQVTM and CDR2 ANQGSEA. The length of the CDR3 is 12 residues. V was clipped by 7 bases and J by 0 bases; unmatched bases: 2. CDR3 bases: TGCAGCGGGGGACAGCTGAACACTGAAGCTTTCTTT. It yields the protein CSGGQLNTEAFF.

This rearrangement joins TRBV7-2 to TRBJ2-7, with D possibly TRBD1 on 6 matching bases. This CDR3 is built from 14 residues. Trimming shortened V by 5 bases and J by 1 base, and 12 bases separated the two germline ends. Germline lookup yields CDR1 SGHTA and CDR2 FQGNSA. CDR3 bases: TGTGCCAGCAGCACCAGGGGTCCATCCTACGAGCAGTACTTC. It translates to CASSTRGPSYEQYF. Based on the CDR3 plus reference TRBV7-2 and TRBJ2-7, the full variable domain is GAGVSQSPSNKVTEKGKDVELRCDPISGHTALYWYRQSLGQGLEFLIYFQGNSAPDKSGLPSDRFSAERTGGSVSTLTIQRTQQEDSAVYLCASSTRGPSYEQYFGPGTRLTVT.

The rearrangement joins TRBV19 to TRBJ2-3, with 7 bases lining up with TRBD1. V shed 2 bases, J shed 7 bases, and the junction held 9 bases outside the gene matches. Germline CDR1 LNHDA, CDR2 SQIVND (reference sequence). The CDR3 spans 15 residues. The CDR3 is CASSIPGGKRNTQYF. DNA for the CDR3: TGTGCCAGTAGTATACCAGGGGGTAAAAGGAATACGCAGTATTTT.

This chain joins TRBV7-9 and TRBJ1-1; D is unresolved. In germline, CDR1 is SEHNR, CDR2 FQNEAQ (reference sequence). The ends were cut back, 5 bases at V and 5 bases at J, with 18 bases in the middle. The CDR3 totals 15 residues. The CDR3 sequence: CASSLLKGEKTEAFF. The CDR3 DNA reads as TGTGCCAGCAGCCTACTGAAGGGAGAGAAGACTGAAGCTTTCTTT.

V usage is TRBV6-1 and J usage is TRBJ2-3, with 12 bases lining up with TRBD2. Trimming took 6 bases from V and 6 from J; bases not matched to a gene: 7. Looked up from germline, CDR1 is MNHNS and CDR2 is SASEGT. The CDR3 spans 15 residues. This CDR3 reads CASSLTSGSLDTQYF. The CDR3 nucleotides are TGTGCCAGCAGCTTGACTAGCGGGAGTTTGGATACGCAGTATTTT.

V usage is TRBV9 and J usage is TRBJ2-3, with 9 bases lining up with TRBD2. The CDR3 runs to 16 residues. Germline assignment: CDR1 SGDLS and CDR2 YYNGEE. With 3 bases clipped from V and 5 bases from J, the junction kept 10 bases outside the gene matches. CDR3 in DNA: TGTGCCAGCAGCGGGGGGTGGCTAGCGGGACAAGATACGCAGTATTTT. Translation gives CASSGGWLAGQDTQYF.

This clone was seen a single time. The chain is built from TRBV25-1 and TRBJ2-2, with D uncertain. The V gene's germline CDR1 is MGHDK and CDR2 SYGVNS. V shed 8 bases and J shed 1 base, with 8 bases lying between them. This CDR3 region has 13 residues. CDR3: CASRPGNTGELFF. Here the CDR3 DNA reads TGTGCCAGCCGGCCGGGGAACACCGGGGAGCTGTTTTTT.

This chain links TRBV29-1 with TRBJ2-1; a weak D match, TRBD2 (5 bases). Per germline, CDR1 SQVTM and CDR2 ANQGSEA. V lost 3 bases to trimming and J lost 2 bases, with 14 bases between them. The CDR3 totals 15 residues. Here the CDR3 reads CSVDLGKRTYNEQFF. The CDR3, as DNA: TGCAGCGTTGATCTGGGGAAGCGGACCTACAATGAGCAGTTCTTC.

This chain connects TRBV10-3 to TRBJ1-2; 7 bases fit TRBD1. This CDR3 comprises 12 residues. Losses at the gene ends were 10 bases for V and 2 bases for J; bases not matched to a gene: 4. The V gene's germline CDR1 is ENHRY and CDR2 SYGVKD. CDR3 DNA: TGTGCCACATCAGGGGGAAACTATGGCTACACCTTC. Amino acids: CATSGGNYGYTF.

The V and J genes are TRBV27 and TRBJ2-7; possible D gene TRBD2, 6 bases. Deletions cut 3 bases from V and 2 bases from J, with 17 bases between. The CDR3 runs to 16 residues. From germline, CDR1 is MNHEY and CDR2 SMNVEV (reference sequence). This CDR3 is CASSLSLASTAYEQYF. The CDR3 DNA reads TGTGCCAGCAGTTTGTCCCTAGCGTCCACAGCCTACGAGCAGTACTTC.

J is TRBJ1-1 and V is TRBV11-3, with D possibly being TRBD1 (6 bases). This CDR3 spans 16 amino acids. Looked up from germline, CDR1 is SGHNT and CDR2 is YENEEA. V gave up 0 bases and J gave up 1 base, with 12 bases separating them. In nucleotides, the CDR3 is TGTGCCAGCAGCTTAGATGAAAGCAGGGGGAACACTGAAGCTTTCTTT. This encodes CASSLDESRGNTEAFF.

The gene calls are TRBV6-4 and TRBJ2-3; 7 nucleotides align to TRBD1. V was clipped by 4 bases and J by 4 bases; unmatched bases: 5. There are 14 residues in the CDR3. Germline V lookup: CDR1 MRHNA, CDR2 SNTAGT. CDR3 DNA sequence: TGTGCCAGCAGTGCTTACAGGGGAGCAGATACGCAGTATTTT. Protein sequence: CASSAYRGADTQYF.

This rearrangement joins TRBV19 to TRBJ2-7, with a weak D call TRBD1 (5 bases). Germline CDR1 LNHDA, CDR2 SQIVND (reference sequence). V was shortened by 3 bases and J by 6 bases, with 12 bases between the two germline ends. The CDR3 loop spans 13 amino acids. CDR3 in DNA: TGTGCCAGTAGTATTGCAGGGTTTGGCGAGCAGTACTTC. This sequence encodes CASSIAGFGEQYF.

The chain combines TRBV4-1 with TRBJ1-2, with D uncertain. The CDR3 runs to 13 residues. Germline assignment: CDR1 MGHRA and CDR2 YSYEKL. Trimming took off 0 bases at V and 5 bases at J, with 7 bases between the two ends. The CDR3 loop reads CASSQEERYGYTF. CDR3 sequence (DNA): TGCGCCAGCAGCCAAGAAGAGAGGTATGGCTACACCTTC.

This clone was seen once. In DNA form, the CDR3 reads TGTGCCAGCAGCGGCGGGGCTAACACCGGGGAGCTGTTTTTT. Translating gives CASSGGANTGELFF. The chain links TRBV11-3 to TRBJ2-2, with D possibly matching TRBD2 (6 bases). The V end was cut by 5 bases, the J end by 2 bases, with 9 bases between. This CDR3 region has 14 residues. In germline, CDR1 is SGHNT, CDR2 YENEEA.

This chain uses TRBV14 with TRBJ1-5; D not certain. V was clipped by 4 bases and J by 9 bases, with 13 bases between them. CDR1 and CDR2 (germline): SGHDN, FVKESK. The CDR3 consists of 13 residues. For the CDR3, the DNA is TGTGCCAGCAGCCTTTACGAACGGGGGCCCCAGCATTTT. This sequence encodes CASSLYERGPQHF.

V and J are TRBV21-1 and TRBJ1-2. TRBV21-1 is marked as a pseudogene. The length of the CDR3 is 14 residues. CDR3 coding DNA: TGTGCCAGCAGCAAAGAGGCGGGGGCGAATGGCTACACCTTC. Its protein is CASSKEAGANGYTF.

The genes are TRBV11-2 and TRBJ1-1, with 7 nucleotides matching TRBD1. The V segment lost 5 bases and the J segment 5 bases; nucleotides outside the gene matches: 8. This CDR3 spans 14 amino acids. The germline CDR1 and CDR2 sequences are SGHAT and FQNNGV. DNA for the CDR3: TGTGCCAGCAGCAATTCCAGGGGGAGGACTGAAGCTTTCTTT. Protein: CASSNSRGRTEAFF.